This TCR beta chain was identified in a study of cytomegalovirus exposure and HLA in healthy donors. Background on the study: An earlier analysis identified 117 million unique TCR beta sequences in approximately 170 million T cells.

CDR3 size: 14 residues. Trimming removed 5 bases at V and 0 bases at J, with 11 bases between. CDR1 is SGHTS, CDR2 YDEGEE, per germline. Study-wide results and limits: Later analysis associated a missense DCLRE1C variant with TCR beta V- and J-gene trimming.

On this clone: The antigen is not known.

The PCR contained 60 Vbeta and 13 Jbeta primers. Sequenced by immunoSEQ multiplex PCR; TCRdb stores in-frame clones only, minus some. The top ten clones hold 1.5% to 2.5% of a sample with approximately 300,000 clones, almost 85% of them seen once. Sampled while nominally healthy, donors likely had unrecorded immune exposures. The clonotype was recovered from a woman between 40 and 50 years old in good health and CMV-seropositive. Sequences were obtained from PBMCs. The chain employs TRBV5-8 and TRBJ1-1; D not certain. The DNA for the CDR3 is TGTGCCAGCAGGCCCGGACTGTTGAACACTGAAGCTTTCTTT. It codes for CASRPGLLNTEAFF.